This T cell receptor beta chain derives from a study of T cell responses to AZD1222 COVID-19 vaccine (dated by TCRdb to about 2021). Concerning the study at large: AZD1222 recipients with second doses at about 4 weeks or about 12 weeks were pooled, because spike-specific TCR depth and breadth did not differ between schedules. Trial participants were enrolled by age into 18-55, 56-69 and 70-plus year subgroups, with around 150, 28 and 57 TCR-sequenced participants respectively. TCR sequencing was performed for 230 to 250 trial participants, of whom around 200 were given two doses of AZD1222 and some 25 were given two doses of MenACWY control vaccine.

The CDR3 regions of human TCRbeta chains were analyzed by immunosequencing. In the authors' own workflow: TCRs in the repertoires were compared against a reference library of SARS-CoV-2-specific TCRs that had been generated with the MIRA antigen-specificity platform. Breadth was defined as the fraction of unique TCRs that were SARS-CoV-2-associated, and depth was defined as the fraction of total T cells that were SARS-CoV-2-associated. Using the MIRA data, each spike-specific TCR was mapped to the spike region that the TCR reacts to and placed in a CD4 or CD8 class. Log10-transformed breadth and depth values were compared by one-way ANOVA with Sidak's multiple comparisons tests. TCRdb provides this immuneACCESS table in a form limited to in-frame rearrangements. Some clones are lacking; in checked studies, under half of them reflect an unresolved V gene, and why the rest are absent is not known. Clone size and the V and J calls come from that table; the DNA yielded D and trimming. This sample has around 130,000 clones in its table, and 94% of those were observed once. Around 7% of the sample belongs to the ten largest clones.

What the research found in general, with its limitations: Participants were mostly white British, with more females than males. The authors suggested clonal diversity may have been underestimated. Conclusions about previously exposed vaccinees are limited, since just 6 or 7 AZD1222 recipients were seropositive for SARS-CoV-2 at baseline. Epitopes outside the regions mutated in the B.1.351 and B.1.1.7 variants were reportedly recognized by nearly half of the unique spike-specific TCRs. The vaccine-associated CD4 TCRs covered the entire spike protein, and the dominant responses fell in regions 160-218 and 743-854. After two AZD1222 doses, both the breadth and the depth of spike-specific TCRs were significantly higher than at day 0 and than in MenACWY recipients. In the small 56-69-year group, the increase in depth fell short of significance, most likely because of low power. Because no samples from the day 14 peak response were available, repertoires could be characterized only after the peak T cell response.

The meaning of the sample's time point label: baseline before first vaccination. Samples from vaccinated people were obtained from the UK trials COV001 and COV002, which included a single-blind randomized controlled phase 2/3 trial of AZD1222 (ChAdOx1 nCoV-19) in healthy adults. For TCRbeta chain sequencing, PBMC samples from trial participants were taken at day 0 and at day 28 after the second dose. For CDR1 and CDR2, the germline V gene lists MNHEY and SVGAGI. A distance of 13 bases separates the germline ends of V and J, which lose 6 bases and 8 bases respectively. The CDR3 runs 13 residues from the cysteine to the phenylalanine. The sequence is cut down to CDR3 DNA, 39 bases in frame from base 1. Remarks on this clone: What this receptor recognizes is not known. One base away there is no much larger clone; base qualities are not given.

Here the sequenced sample was peripheral blood, taken on day 0 of AZD1222 vaccination. The TCR originated in an adult in good health. This chain is built from TRBV6-5 and TRBJ1-4; TRBD1 might be the D gene, on 6 matching bases. The CDR3 here reads CASSGGRGEKLFF. The bases are TGTGCCAGCAGCGGGGGGCGAGGAGAAAAACTGTTTTTT.